Below, one T cell receptor beta chain is given with its context. Its binding antigen is unknown. One junction end disagrees with the germline gene, perhaps due to a read error. In the germline V gene (reference sequence), CDR1 corresponds to SSHAT and CDR2 to FNYEAQ. From its cysteine to its phenylalanine, the CDR3 spans 17 amino acids. Of the read, only the CDR3 DNA is kept; its 51 bases are in frame from base 1. Sample time point, as interpreted from the label and publication: baseline before first vaccination. Vaccinee samples came from UK trials COV001 and COV002, including a single-blind randomized controlled phase 2/3 trial of AZD1222 (ChAdOx1 nCoV-19) in healthy adults. For TCRbeta chain sequencing, PBMC samples were collected from trial participants at day 0 and at day 28 after the second dose. The data originate from a study of T cell responses to AZD1222 COVID-19 vaccine (dated by TCRdb to the early 2020s). In the study overall: AZD1222 recipients given second doses at about 4 weeks or at about 12 weeks were pooled, since spike-specific TCR depth and breadth were not found to differ between the two schedules. A total of 240 or so trial participants underwent TCR sequencing, of whom about 200 had received two doses of AZD1222 and around 25 had received two doses of the MenACWY control vaccine. Trial participants were enrolled by age into subgroups of 18-55, 56-69 and 70-plus years, and 148, 28 and 57 TCR-sequenced participants, respectively, were included in these subgroups. General conclusions and limits of the study: After two AZD1222 doses, spike-specific TCR breadth and depth were significantly higher than at day 0 and than in MenACWY recipients. The 56-69-year group was small, and its depth increase did not reach significance, likely because of low power. Nearly half of unique spike-specific TCRs reportedly recognized epitopes outside regions mutated in the B.1.351 and B.1.1.7 variants. Participants were mostly white British, with more females than males. The authors suggested clonal diversity may have been underestimated. The vaccine-associated CD4 TCRs covered the entire spike protein, and the dominant responses fell in regions 160-218 and 743-854. Because no day 14 peak-response samples were available, the repertoires could be characterized only after the peak T cell response. Conclusions about previously exposed vaccinees were limited because only a handful of AZD1222 recipients were SARS-CoV-2 seropositive at baseline.

The CDR3 regions of human TCRbeta chains were analyzed by immunosequencing. The paper's data handling went like this. TCRs in the repertoires were compared against a reference library of SARS-CoV-2-specific TCRs that had been generated with the MIRA antigen-specificity platform. Breadth was defined as the fraction of unique TCRs that were SARS-CoV-2-associated, and depth was defined as the fraction of total T cells that were SARS-CoV-2-associated. Using the MIRA data, each spike-specific TCR was assigned both to the spike region to which the TCR was reactive and to a CD4 or CD8 class. Log10-transformed breadth and depth values were compared by one-way ANOVA with Sidak's multiple comparisons tests. TCRdb mirrors the immuneACCESS table, restricted to in-frame sequences. Some clones are absent from its copies; in checked studies, under half trace to an unresolved V gene, and the reason for the others is unknown. The D gene and trimming were derived from the DNA, and the V and J assignments and clone size from that table. For this sample there are roughly 42,000 clones; over 60% appear just once. The ten largest clones add up to approximately 3.6% of the sample.

This TCR derives from an adult in good health. The sequences come from peripheral blood, collected on day 0 of AZD1222 vaccination. The sequence joins TRBV7-7 to TRBJ1-3; the D gene is perhaps TRBD1, from 6 matching bases. The CDR3 reads as follows: CASSLGTGPSSGNTIYF. In nucleotide form, the sequence is TGTGCTAGCAGCTTAGGAACAGGGCCAAGCTCTGGAAACACCATATATTTT.